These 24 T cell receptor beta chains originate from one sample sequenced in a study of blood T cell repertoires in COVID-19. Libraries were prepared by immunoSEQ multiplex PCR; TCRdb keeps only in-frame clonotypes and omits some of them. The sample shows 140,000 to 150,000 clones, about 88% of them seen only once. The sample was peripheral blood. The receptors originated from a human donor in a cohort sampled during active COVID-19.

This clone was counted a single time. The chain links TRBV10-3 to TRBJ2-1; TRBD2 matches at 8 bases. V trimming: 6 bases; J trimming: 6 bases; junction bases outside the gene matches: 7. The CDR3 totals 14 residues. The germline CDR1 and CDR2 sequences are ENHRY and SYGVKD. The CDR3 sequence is CAISGTSWGNEQFF. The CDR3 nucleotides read TGTGCCATCAGCGGGACTAGTTGGGGCAATGAGCAGTTCTTC.

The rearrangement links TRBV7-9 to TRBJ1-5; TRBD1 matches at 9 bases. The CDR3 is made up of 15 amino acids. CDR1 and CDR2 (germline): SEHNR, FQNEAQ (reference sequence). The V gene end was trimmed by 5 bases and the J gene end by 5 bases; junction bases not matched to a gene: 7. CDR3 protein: CASSRGTGPYQPQHF. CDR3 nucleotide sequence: TGTGCCAGCAGCAGAGGGACAGGGCCTTATCAGCCCCAGCATTTT.

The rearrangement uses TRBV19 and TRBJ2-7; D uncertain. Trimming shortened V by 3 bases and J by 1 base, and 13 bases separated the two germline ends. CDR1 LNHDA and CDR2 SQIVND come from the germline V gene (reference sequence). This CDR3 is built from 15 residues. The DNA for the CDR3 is TGTGCCAGTAGTATGAGAGGCGAGGTTTCCTACGAGCAGTACTTC. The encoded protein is CASSMRGEVSYEQYF.

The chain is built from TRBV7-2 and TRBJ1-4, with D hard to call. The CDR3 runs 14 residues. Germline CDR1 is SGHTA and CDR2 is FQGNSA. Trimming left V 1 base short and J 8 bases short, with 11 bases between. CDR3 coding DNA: TGTGCCAGCAGCTTAGACAGAGGGCGGGAAAAACTGTTTTTT. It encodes CASSLDRGREKLFF.

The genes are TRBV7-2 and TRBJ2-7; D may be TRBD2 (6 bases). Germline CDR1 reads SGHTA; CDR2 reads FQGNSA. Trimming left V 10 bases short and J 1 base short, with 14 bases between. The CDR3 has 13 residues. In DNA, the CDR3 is TGTGCCATCCCGGGTGCGGGATCCTACGAGCAGTACTTC. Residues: CAIPGAGSYEQYF. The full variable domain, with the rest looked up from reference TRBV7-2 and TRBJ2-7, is GAGVSQSPSNKVTEKGKDVELRCDPISGHTALYWYRQSLGQGLEFLIYFQGNSAPDKSGLPSDRFSAERTGGSVSTLTIQRTQQEDSAVYLCAIPGAGSYEQYFGPGTRLTVT.

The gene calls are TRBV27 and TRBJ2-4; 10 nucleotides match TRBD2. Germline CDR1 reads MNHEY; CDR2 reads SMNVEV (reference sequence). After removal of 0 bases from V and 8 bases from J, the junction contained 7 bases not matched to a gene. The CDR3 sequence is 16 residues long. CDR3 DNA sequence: TGTGCCAGCAGTTTATCCTCGGGACTAGCGTGGTACATTCAGTACTTC. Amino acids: CASSLSSGLAWYIQYF.

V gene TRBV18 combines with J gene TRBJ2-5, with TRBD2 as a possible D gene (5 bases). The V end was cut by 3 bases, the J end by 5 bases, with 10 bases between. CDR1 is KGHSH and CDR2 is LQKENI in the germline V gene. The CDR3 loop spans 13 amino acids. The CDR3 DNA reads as TGTGCCAGCTCACCCTACGGGGTGGAGACCCAGTACTTC. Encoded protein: CASSPYGVETQYF.

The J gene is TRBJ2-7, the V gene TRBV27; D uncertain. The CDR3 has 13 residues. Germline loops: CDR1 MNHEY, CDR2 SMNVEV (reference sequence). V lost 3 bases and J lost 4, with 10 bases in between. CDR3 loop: CASSFLQPYEQYF. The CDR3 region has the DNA TGTGCCAGCAGTTTCCTACAGCCTTACGAGCAGTACTTC.

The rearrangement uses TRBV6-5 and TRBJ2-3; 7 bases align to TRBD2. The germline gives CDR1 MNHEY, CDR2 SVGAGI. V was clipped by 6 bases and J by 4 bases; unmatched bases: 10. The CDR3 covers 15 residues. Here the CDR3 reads CASRAGRVISDTQYF. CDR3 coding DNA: TGTGCCAGCAGGGCAGGGAGGGTAATATCAGATACGCAGTATTTT.

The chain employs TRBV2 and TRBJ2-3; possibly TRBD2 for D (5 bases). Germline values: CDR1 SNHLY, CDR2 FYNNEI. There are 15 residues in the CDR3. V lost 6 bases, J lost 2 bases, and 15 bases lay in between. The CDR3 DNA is TGTGCCAGCAGCGCCGGGAACTACAACACAGATACGCAGTATTTT. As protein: CASSAGNYNTDTQYF.

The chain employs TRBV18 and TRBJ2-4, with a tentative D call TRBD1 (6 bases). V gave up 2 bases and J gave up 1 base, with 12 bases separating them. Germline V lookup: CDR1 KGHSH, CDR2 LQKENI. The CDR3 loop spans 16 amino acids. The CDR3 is CASSPYRVGAKNIQYF. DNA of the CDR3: TGTGCCAGCTCACCATACAGGGTGGGGGCCAAAAACATTCAGTACTTC. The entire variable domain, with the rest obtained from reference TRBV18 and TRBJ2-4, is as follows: NAGVMQNPRHLVRRRGQEARLRCSPMKGHSHVYWYRQLPEEGLKFMVYLQKENIIDESGMPKERFSAEFPKEGPSILRIQQVVRGDSAAYFCASSPYRVGAKNIQYFGAGTRLSVL.

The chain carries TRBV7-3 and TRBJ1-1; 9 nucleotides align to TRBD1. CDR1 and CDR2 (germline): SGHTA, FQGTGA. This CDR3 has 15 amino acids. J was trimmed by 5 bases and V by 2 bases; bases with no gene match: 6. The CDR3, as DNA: TGTGCCAGCAGCTTAGTATCAGGACAGGGGACTGAAGCTTTCTTT. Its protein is CASSLVSGQGTEAFF.

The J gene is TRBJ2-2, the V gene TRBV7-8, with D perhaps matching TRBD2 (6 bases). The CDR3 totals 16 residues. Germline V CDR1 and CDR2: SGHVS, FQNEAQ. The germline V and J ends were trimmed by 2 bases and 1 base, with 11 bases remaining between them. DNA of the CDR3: TGTGCCAGCAGCTTAAACAGGAGGGAGAACACCGGGGAGCTGTTTTTT. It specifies CASSLNRRENTGELFF.

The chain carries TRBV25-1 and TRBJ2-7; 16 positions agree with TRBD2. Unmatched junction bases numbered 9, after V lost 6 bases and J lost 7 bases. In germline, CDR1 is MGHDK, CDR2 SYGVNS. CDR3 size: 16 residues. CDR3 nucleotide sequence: TGTGCCAGCAGAGGGCCCGGGACTAGCGGGAGGGGTGAGCAGTACTTC. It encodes CASRGPGTSGRGEQYF.

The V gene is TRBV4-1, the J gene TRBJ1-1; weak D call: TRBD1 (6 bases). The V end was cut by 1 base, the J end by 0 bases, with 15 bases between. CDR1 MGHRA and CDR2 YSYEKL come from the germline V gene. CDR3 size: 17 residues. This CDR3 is CASSQGSFDRLNTEAFF. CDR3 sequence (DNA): TGCGCCAGCAGCCAAGGATCGTTCGACAGGTTGAACACTGAAGCTTTCTTT.

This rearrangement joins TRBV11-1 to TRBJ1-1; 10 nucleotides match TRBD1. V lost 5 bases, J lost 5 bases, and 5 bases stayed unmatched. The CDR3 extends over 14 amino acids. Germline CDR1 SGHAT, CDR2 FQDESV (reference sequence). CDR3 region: CASSLGQGWTEAFF. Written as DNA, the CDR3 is TGTGCCAGCAGCCTGGGACAGGGGTGGACTGAAGCTTTCTTT.

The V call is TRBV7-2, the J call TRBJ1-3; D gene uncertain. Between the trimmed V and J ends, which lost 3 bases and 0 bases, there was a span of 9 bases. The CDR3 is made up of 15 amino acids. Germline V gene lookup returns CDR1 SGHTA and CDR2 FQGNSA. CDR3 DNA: TGTGCCAGCAGCTTTTCTGGCCCCTCTGGAAACACCATATATTTT. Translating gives CASSFSGPSGNTIYF.

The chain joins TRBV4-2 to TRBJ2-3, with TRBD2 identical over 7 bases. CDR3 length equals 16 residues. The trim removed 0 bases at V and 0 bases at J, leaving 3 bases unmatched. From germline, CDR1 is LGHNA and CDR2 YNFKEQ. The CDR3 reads CASSQERAGSTDTQYF. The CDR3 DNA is TGTGCCAGCAGCCAAGAGCGAGCGGGGAGCACAGATACGCAGTATTTT.

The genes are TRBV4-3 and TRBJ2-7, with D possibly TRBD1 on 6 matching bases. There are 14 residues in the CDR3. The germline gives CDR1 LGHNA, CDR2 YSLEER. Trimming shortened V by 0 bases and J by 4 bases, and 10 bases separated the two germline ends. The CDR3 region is CASSQEDREYEQYF. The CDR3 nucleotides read TGCGCCAGCAGCCAAGAGGACAGAGAGTACGAGCAGTACTTC.

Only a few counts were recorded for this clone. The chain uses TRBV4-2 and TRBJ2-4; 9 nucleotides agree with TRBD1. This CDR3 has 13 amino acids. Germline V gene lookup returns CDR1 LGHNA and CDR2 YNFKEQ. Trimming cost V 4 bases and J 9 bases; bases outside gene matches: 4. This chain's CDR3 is CASSRGQGSIQYF. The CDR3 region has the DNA TGTGCCAGCAGCCGGGGACAGGGAAGCATTCAGTACTTC.

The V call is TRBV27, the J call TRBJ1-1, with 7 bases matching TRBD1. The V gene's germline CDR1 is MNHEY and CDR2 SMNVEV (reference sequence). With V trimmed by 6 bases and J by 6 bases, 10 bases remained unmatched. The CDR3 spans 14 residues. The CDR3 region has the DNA TGTGCCAGCAGATTGAGTCGAGGGGGCGCTGAAGCTTTCTTT. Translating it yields CASRLSRGGAEAFF.

The CDR3, as DNA: TGTGCCAGCAGCCCGGGACTCCAGCTCAATGAGCAGTTCTTC. Amino acids: CASSPGLQLNEQFF. The chain is built from TRBV6-6 and TRBJ2-1; D is possibly TRBD2 (6 bases). Looked up from germline, CDR1 is MNHNY and CDR2 is SVGAGI (reference sequence). The CDR3 has 14 residues. V lost 6 bases and J 6 bases, leaving 15 bases between the germline ends.

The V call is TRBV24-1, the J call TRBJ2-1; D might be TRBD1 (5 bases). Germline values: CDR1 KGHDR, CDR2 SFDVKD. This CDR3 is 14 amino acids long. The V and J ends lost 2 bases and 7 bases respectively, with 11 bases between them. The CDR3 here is CATSDSGALNEQFF. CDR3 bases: TGTGCCACCAGTGATTCTGGGGCCTTGAATGAGCAGTTCTTC.

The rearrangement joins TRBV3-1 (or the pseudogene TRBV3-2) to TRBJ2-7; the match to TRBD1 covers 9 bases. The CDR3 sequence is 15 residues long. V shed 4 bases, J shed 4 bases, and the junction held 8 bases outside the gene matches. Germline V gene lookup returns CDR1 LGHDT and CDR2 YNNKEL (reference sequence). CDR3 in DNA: TGTGCCAGCAGCCCCGGGACAGGGCTATCGTACGAGCAGTACTTC. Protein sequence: CASSPGTGLSYEQYF.